The 32 T cell receptor beta chains reported below all come from one sample, sequenced in a study of breast tumors, draining lymph nodes, adjacent tissues. A single record per CDR3 protein comes from TCRdb applying MiXCR to the multiplex PCR reads. Of some 200,000 distinct CDR3 sequences listed, approximately 30% are singletons. The lymph nodes were axillary draining lymph nodes from breast cancer patients. Sequencing was carried out using axillary lymph node tissue. The receptors were sampled from a female donor with breast cancer. Some clones in this sample may be carry-over from other donors' samples.

This chain links TRBV6-1 with TRBJ2-1; 8 bases are shared with TRBD2. Losses at the gene ends were 7 bases for V and 4 bases for J; bases not matched to a gene: 9. This CDR3 region has 15 residues. Germline V lookup: CDR1 MNHNS, CDR2 SASEGT. CDR3 sequence reads: CASTGGAGVYNEQFF. The CDR3 DNA follows: TGTGCCAGCACGGGCGGAGCGGGGGTGTACAATGAGCAGTTCTTC.

At least ten counts were recorded for this clonotype. The J gene is TRBJ2-1, the V gene TRBV7-2, with TRBD2 matching 10 bases. The V gene end was trimmed by 7 bases and the J gene end by 1 base; junction bases not matched to a gene: 7. CDR1 and CDR2 (germline): SGHTA, FQGNSA. This CDR3 is built from 16 residues. CDR3 in DNA: TGTGCCAGCACCCCCCTAGCGGGAGTATCCTACAATGAGCAGTTCTTC. Protein product: CASTPLAGVSYNEQFF.

This clonotype was found many times. V and J are TRBV11-2 and TRBJ2-1, with TRBD2 identical over 12 bases. The CDR3 runs 17 residues. The V and J ends lost 5 bases and 6 bases, in that order; junction bases with no gene match: 11. The germline V gene encodes CDR1 SGHAT and CDR2 FQNNGV. The CDR3 DNA reads as TGTGCCAGCAGCACCTGGACTAGCGGGGCGTGGGGCAATGAGCAGTTCTTC. Protein: CASSTWTSGAWGNEQFF. Complete variable domain (other parts from reference TRBV11-2 and TRBJ2-1): EAGVAQSPRYKIIEKRQSVAFWCNPISGHATLYWYQQILGQGPKLLIQFQNNGVVDDSQLPKDRFSAERLKGVDSTLKIQPAKLEDSAVYLCASSTWTSGAWGNEQFFGPGTRLTVL.

The sample holds one count of this clonotype. V is TRBV28 and J is TRBJ2-4, with 9 nucleotides matching TRBD2. The ends lost 4 bases at V and 3 bases at J; junction bases unmatched: 4. Germline V CDR1 and CDR2: MDHEN, SYDVKM. The CDR3 length is 15 residues. In DNA, the CDR3 is TGTGCCAGCAGTTCCGGTAGCGGGAGCAAAAACATTCAGTACTTC. It specifies CASSSGSGSKNIQYF.

Many counts were recorded for this clonotype. The rearrangement uses TRBV11-2 and TRBJ1-2; TRBD1 matches 8 bases. Trimming took 3 bases from V and 7 from J; bases not matched to a gene: 10. Germline lookup yields CDR1 SGHAT and CDR2 FQNNGV. CDR3 length equals 15 residues. The CDR3 nucleotides are TGTGCCAGCAGCTTTATCAGGGGGCTCCCCTCTGGCTACACCTTC. This translates into CASSFIRGLPSGYTF.

CDR3 sequence (DNA): TGTGCCAGCAGCGTAGGTACAGGGGGAGGCACAGATACGCAGTATTTT. This translates into CASSVGTGGGTDTQYF. V and J are TRBV9 and TRBJ2-3, with 8 bases fitting TRBD1. The CDR3 runs to 16 residues. Germline V gene lookup returns CDR1 SGDLS and CDR2 YYNGEE. The V gene end was trimmed by 0 bases and the J gene end by 1 base; junction bases not matched to a gene: 4.

This clonotype was observed many times. The rearrangement joins TRBV4-1 to TRBJ2-2; TRBD1 matches at 7 bases. Germline loops: CDR1 MGHRA, CDR2 YSYEKL. Trimming removed 2 bases from V and 0 bases from J; junction bases left unmatched: 3. The CDR3 runs 16 residues. The CDR3 is CASSQTGTANTGELFF. CDR3 nucleotides: TGCGCCAGCAGCCAAACCGGGACAGCGAACACCGGGGAGCTGTTTTTT.

J is TRBJ1-4 and V is TRBV4-1; D unclear. Trimming removed 4 bases from V and 0 bases from J, with 6 bases in between. The CDR3 has 14 residues. The germline V gene encodes CDR1 MGHRA and CDR2 YSYEKL. DNA of the CDR3: TGCGCCAGCAGCCTCCAGACAACTAATGAAAAACTGTTTTTT. This sequence encodes CASSLQTTNEKLFF.

This clonotype occurred many times. The CDR3 here is CASRPLNEQYF. Here the CDR3 DNA reads TGTGCCAGCAGGCCTCTGAACGAGCAGTACTTC. V usage is TRBV2 and J usage is TRBJ2-7; D not certain. CDR1 SNHLY and CDR2 FYNNEI come from the germline V gene. Trimming took off 6 bases at V and 5 bases at J, with 8 bases between the two ends. CDR3 size: 11 residues.

Turning to this clonotype: A much larger clonotype is one base distant, so this may be a read error. The rearrangement links TRBV9 to TRBJ2-1; 7 bases map to TRBD2. The CDR3 sequence is 13 residues long. Germline V lookup: CDR1 SGDLS, CDR2 YYNGEE. CDR3 sequence reads: CVSRRESSNEQFF. CDR3 DNA: TGTGTCAGCAGGCGGGAGAGTTCGAATGAGCAGTTCTTC.

This clonotype came up many times. The chain has TRBV6-5 and TRBJ1-1; no reliable D call. The CDR3 spans 14 residues. Trimming shortened V by 8 bases and J by 4 bases, and 17 bases separated the two germline ends. Germline CDR1 MNHEY, CDR2 SVGAGI. The CDR3 DNA reads TGTGCCAGCCGCCCCGGGGTGACGGGCACTGAAGCTTTCTTT. Translating it yields CASRPGVTGTEAFF.

This clonotype was recorded once. DNA for the CDR3: TGTGCCAGCAGCCCTATCCCCGGCGGAAGCTCCTACAATGAGCAGTTCTTC. It is translated as CASSPIPGGSSYNEQFF. The J gene is TRBJ2-1, the V gene TRBV5-4, with no clear D. Trimming stripped 4 bases from V and 0 bases from J, with 17 bases between. The CDR3 is 17 residues long. Germline CDR1 is SGHNT and CDR2 is YYREEE (reference sequence).

Ten or more counts support this clonotype. The chain couples TRBV5-5 to TRBJ2-3; TRBD2 matches at 10 bases. This CDR3 spans 16 amino acids. Per the germline V gene, CDR1 is SGHKS and CDR2 is YYEKEE (reference sequence). Trimming cost V 3 bases and J 3 bases; bases outside gene matches: 7. DNA of the CDR3: TGTGCCAGCAGCTACTCTAGCGGGAGAAGGACAGATACGCAGTATTTT. Translating gives CASSYSSGRRTDTQYF.

The chain couples TRBV12-3 or TRBV12-4 to TRBJ1-5, with 11 positions matching TRBD1. CDR3 size: 15 residues. Trimming took 5 bases from V and 11 from J; bases not matched to a gene: 11. CDR3 amino acids: CASSDTGQGGETQHF. In DNA form, the CDR3 reads TGTGCCAGCAGTGACACGGGACAGGGGGGAGAGACCCAGCATTTT.

Turning to this clonotype: This clone may be a read error of a much larger clone one base away. The DNA of the CDR3 is TGTGCCAGCAGAGAGGAGAGTATCTATTCACCCCTCCCCTTT. Amino acid sequence: CASREESIYSPLPF. This chain joins TRBV14 and TRBJ1-6, with D unresolved. Germline CDR1 SGHDN, CDR2 FVKESK. The CDR3 spans 14 residues.

This clonotype occurred many times. The V gene is TRBV7-2, the J gene TRBJ2-1; 8 bases are a match to TRBD2. This CDR3 is built from 16 residues. Germline V gene sequence: CDR1 SGHTA, CDR2 FQGNSA. After removal of 5 bases from V and 0 bases from J, the junction contained 6 bases not matched to a gene. CDR3 DNA: TGTGCCAGCAGCCCAGTAGCGGGGAGCTCCTACAATGAGCAGTTCTTC. Its translation: CASSPVAGSSYNEQFF.

For this clonotype: One base away lies a much larger clone, so this may be a sequencing read error. V gene TRBV19 combines with J gene TRBJ2-1; 13 bases align to TRBD2. This CDR3 region has 14 residues. Germline V lookup: CDR1 LNHDA, CDR2 SQIVND (reference sequence). CDR3 sequence (DNA): TGTGCCAGTACGACTAGCGGGAGGTACAATGGGCAGTTCTTC. It codes for CASTTSGRYNGQFF. The full variable domain, with the rest looked up from reference TRBV19 and TRBJ2-1, is DGGITQSPKYLFRKEGQNVTLSCEQNLNHDAMYWYRQDPGQGLRLIYYSQIVNDFQKGDIAEGYSVSREKKESFPLTVTSAQKNPTAFYLCASTTSGRYNGQFFGPGTRLTVL.

This clonotype has a handful of counts. The V call is TRBV28, the J call TRBJ2-2; 8 nucleotides line up with TRBD2. Germline CDR1 is MDHEN and CDR2 is SYDVKM. The V and J ends lost 2 bases and 7 bases, in that order; junction bases with no gene match: 12. CDR3 size: 17 residues. CDR3 nucleotides: TGTGCCAGCAGTTTACGGACTAGCCTCCAGAGGGGCGGGGAGCTGTTTTTT. This sequence encodes CASSLRTSLQRGGELFF.

The chain is built from TRBV19 and TRBJ2-2, with D maybe TRBD2 (6 bases). Germline V gene sequence: CDR1 LNHDA, CDR2 SQIVND (reference sequence). Trimming removed 5 bases from V and 1 base from J, with 11 bases in between. The CDR3 consists of 15 residues. The CDR3 reads CASSVGGKNTGELFF. CDR3 bases: TGTGCCAGTAGTGTCGGGGGAAAGAACACCGGGGAGCTGTTTTTT.

The chain joins TRBV7-9 to TRBJ2-6; D remains unclear. The CDR3 has 17 residues. In germline, CDR1 is SEHNR, CDR2 FQNEAQ (reference sequence). The germline V and J ends were trimmed by 8 bases and 1 base, with 18 bases remaining between them. CDR3 region: CASGQDRRRSGANVLTF. The CDR3 DNA reads as TGTGCCAGCGGCCAAGATCGGAGAAGGTCTGGGGCCAACGTCCTGACTTTC. Based on the CDR3 plus reference TRBV7-9 and TRBJ2-6, the full variable domain is DTGVSQNPRHKITKRGQNVTFRCDPISEHNRLYWYRQTLGQGPEFLTYFQNEAQLEKSRLLSDRFSAERPKGSFSTLEIQRTEQGDSAMYLCASGQDRRRSGANVLTFGAGSRLTVL.

This clonotype was counted many times. The genes are TRBV18 and TRBJ1-5; D is unclear. The CDR3 consists of 14 residues. V lost 3 bases and J lost 2, with 8 bases in between. Germline loops: CDR1 KGHSH, CDR2 LQKENI. The CDR3 region has the DNA TGTGCCAGCTCACCGGAGGGAGGCAATCAGCCCCAGCATTTT. Translated: CASSPEGGNQPQHF.

This clonotype was seen many times. The rearrangement joins TRBV11-3 to TRBJ2-2; D is ambiguous. The CDR3 contains 13 residues. The V gene lost 1 base and the J gene lost 8 bases, with 8 bases spanning the gap. Looked up from germline, CDR1 is SGHNT and CDR2 is YENEEA. The CDR3 nucleotides read TGTGCCAGCAGCTTAGTAACGGCGGGGGAGCTGTTTTTT. Its protein is CASSLVTAGELFF.

This clonotype was seen many times. V usage is TRBV3-1 and J usage is TRBJ1-2, with 8 bases fitting TRBD1. After removal of 1 base from V and 4 bases from J, the junction contained 8 bases not matched to a gene. CDR3 size: 16 residues. Germline V lookup: CDR1 LGHDT, CDR2 YNNKEL (reference sequence). CDR3 residues: CASSQGLDRDRYGYTF. The CDR3 DNA reads as TGTGCCAGCAGCCAAGGGTTGGACAGGGATCGCTATGGCTACACCTTC.

This clonotype was found many times. This chain connects TRBV7-3 to TRBJ2-3; 15 bases are shared with TRBD2. This CDR3 has 17 amino acids. V trimming: 3 bases; J trimming: 5 bases; junction bases outside the gene matches: 6. CDR1 and CDR2 from the germline V gene are SGHTA and FQGTGA. The CDR3 protein is CASSFGLAGGHGDTQYF. The CDR3 DNA sequence: TGTGCCAGCAGCTTCGGACTAGCGGGGGGGCATGGAGATACGCAGTATTTT.

The table lists this clonotype with many counts. The chain uses TRBV5-6 and TRBJ1-2; D unresolved. The germline gives CDR1 SGHDT, CDR2 YYEEEE. This CDR3 contains 14 residues. The V end lost 0 bases, the J end lost 3 bases, and 9 bases lay between the germline ends. The CDR3 protein is CASSLDQSDYGYTF. The CDR3 coding sequence is TGTGCCAGCAGCTTGGACCAGTCGGACTATGGCTACACCTTC.

This clonotype was recorded at least ten times. The gene calls are TRBV11-2 and TRBJ2-1, with TRBD1 matching over 11 bases. Trimming took 5 bases from V and 9 from J; bases not matched to a gene: 6. The CDR3 sequence is 14 residues long. From germline, CDR1 is SGHAT and CDR2 FQNNGV. Here the CDR3 DNA reads TGTGCCAGCAGCCCTGGGACAGGGGGGATTGAGCAGTTCTTC. The encoded protein is CASSPGTGGIEQFF.

Details on this clonotype: Just one base apart from a much larger clone, this may be a read error. This CDR3 reads CARSWDGLGEQYF. The DNA of the CDR3 is TGTGCCCGCAGTTGGGACGGCCTGGGGGAGCAGTACTTC. This rearrangement joins TRBV6-2 or TRBV6-3 to TRBJ2-7, with D perhaps being TRBD1 or TRBD2 (5 bases each). Per the germline V gene, CDR1 is MNHEY and CDR2 is SVGEGT. This CDR3 is 13 amino acids long.

The rearrangement links TRBV6-5 to TRBJ1-1; D gene uncertain. The germline CDR1 and CDR2 sequences are MNHEY and SVGAGI. V was clipped by 5 bases and J by 0 bases, with 13 bases between them. This CDR3 region has 15 residues. Here the CDR3 DNA reads TGTGCCAGCAGTCCTGATTTCGGGCTGAACACTGAAGCTTTCTTT. It encodes CASSPDFGLNTEAFF.

The CDR3 region has the DNA TGTGCCAGTAGTTTCAAAGGCTTCGAAAAACTGTTTTTT. Its protein is CASSFKGFEKLFF. V is TRBV19 and J is TRBJ1-4; no clear D gene. Trimming cost V 5 bases and J 8 bases, with 12 bases left between them. Germline V CDR1 and CDR2: LNHDA, SQIVND (reference sequence). This CDR3 contains 13 residues.

The sample holds many counts of this clonotype. This could be a read error, since a much larger clone is one nucleotide away. The V call is TRBV5-8, the J call TRBJ2-5; D may be TRBD2 (5 bases). V lost 0 bases and J lost 4, with 16 bases in between. The CDR3 consists of 16 residues. Germline CDR1 and CDR2: SGHTS and YDEGEE. Here the CDR3 reads CASSLGDTVRAETQYF. In DNA form, the CDR3 reads TGTGCCAGCAGCTTGGGTGACACGGTGAGGGCAGAGACCCAGTACTTC.

This clonotype occurred many times. The chain is built from TRBV10-3 and TRBJ2-3; D uncertain. This CDR3 spans 15 amino acids. Germline assignment: CDR1 ENHRY and CDR2 SYGVKD. V was cut by 0 bases and J by 0 bases, with 7 bases left in between. The CDR3 region is CAISESTSSTDTQYF. CDR3 DNA: TGTGCCATCAGTGAGTCGACGTCTAGCACAGATACGCAGTATTTT.

This clonotype appeared once. This could be a read error, since a much larger clone is one nucleotide away. The V call is TRBV30, the J call TRBJ1-5, with a possible D match to TRBD1 (6 bases). CDR1 and CDR2 (germline): GTSNPN, SVGIG (reference sequence). This CDR3 has 14 amino acids. As DNA, the CDR3 is TGTGCCTGGAGTCTAGGGACACAGAATCGGCCCCAGCATTTT. As protein: CAWSLGTQNRPQHF.